The T cell receptor (beta chain) under discussion was sequenced for a study of stem cell transplantation in POMP-related autoinflammatory disease. Overall study context: Defective thymoproteasomes were hypothesized to impair CD8+ T-cell positive selection. Findings and caveats of the study: In patients with PRAID, every analyzed T-cell subset tended to show lower diversity and higher clonality. Patients with PRAID showed a restricted number of unique TRB V-J gene pairings.

Profiled with immunoSEQ multiplex PCR; TCRdb holds only in-frame clones, not every one. The sample lists over a thousand clones, about 81% seen once, with around a quarter in the top ten. On this clone itself: The antigen is unknown.

Trimming removed 2 bases at V and 5 bases at J, with 6 bases between. The CDR3 covers 13 residues. The germline gives CDR1 MNHEY, CDR2 SMNVEV (reference sequence). The chain joins TRBV27 to TRBJ2-2; no definite D call. The source is a human donor in good health. The sequenced material came from Tregs from PBMCs. The CDR3, as DNA: TGTGCCAGCAGTTTAAGGAAAACCGGGGAGCTGTTTTTT. Its translation is CASSLRKTGELFF.